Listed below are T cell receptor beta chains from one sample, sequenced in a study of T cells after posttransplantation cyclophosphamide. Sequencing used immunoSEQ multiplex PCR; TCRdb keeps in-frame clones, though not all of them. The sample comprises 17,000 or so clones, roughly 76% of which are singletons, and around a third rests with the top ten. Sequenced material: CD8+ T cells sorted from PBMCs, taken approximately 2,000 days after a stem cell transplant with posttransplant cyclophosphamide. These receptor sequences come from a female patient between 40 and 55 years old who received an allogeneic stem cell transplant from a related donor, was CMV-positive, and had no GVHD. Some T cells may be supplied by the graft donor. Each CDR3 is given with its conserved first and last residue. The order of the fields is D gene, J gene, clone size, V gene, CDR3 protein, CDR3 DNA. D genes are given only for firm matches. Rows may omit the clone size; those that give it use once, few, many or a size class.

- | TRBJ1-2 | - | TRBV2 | CASSEAGGGTIYNYGYTF | TGTGCCAGCAGTGAAGCTGGCGGGGGCACCATTTATAACTATGGCTACACCTTC
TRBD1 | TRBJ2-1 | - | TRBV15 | CATSSTGTAPNNEQFF | TGTGCCACCAGCAGTACCGGGACAGCGCCTAACAATGAGCAGTTCTTC
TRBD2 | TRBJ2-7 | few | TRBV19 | CASSLAGDDEQYF | TGTGCCAGTAGTCTAGCGGGGGATGACGAGCAGTACTTC
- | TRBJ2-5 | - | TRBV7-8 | CASSSNQVVETQYF | TGTGCCAGCAGCTCAAACCAGGTGGTAGAGACCCAGTACTTC
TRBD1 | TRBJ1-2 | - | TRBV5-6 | CASSLRLDRANYGYTF | TGTGCCAGCAGCTTGCGGCTCGACAGGGCGAACTATGGCTACACCTTC
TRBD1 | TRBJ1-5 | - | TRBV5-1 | CASSTAGQGVDSNQPQHF | TGCGCCAGCAGCACCGCCGGACAGGGTGTGGATAGCAATCAGCCCCAGCATTTT
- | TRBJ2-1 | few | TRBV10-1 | CASSESSGNEQFF | TGCGCCAGCAGTGAGTCGTCAGGGAATGAGCAGTTCTTC
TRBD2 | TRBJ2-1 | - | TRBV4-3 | CASSQDGAGGINEQFF | TGCGCCAGCAGCCAAGACGGAGCGGGGGGCATCAATGAGCAGTTCTTC
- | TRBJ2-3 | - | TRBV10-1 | CASFLRDKHTQYF | TGCGCCAGCTTCCTCCGGGACAAACATACGCAGTATTTT
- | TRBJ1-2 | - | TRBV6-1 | CASLGVDYGYTF | TGTGCCAGCCTTGGAGTTGACTATGGCTACACCTTC
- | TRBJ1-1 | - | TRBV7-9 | CASSFLGGQTHTEAFF | TGTGCCAGCAGCTTCCTCGGGGGGCAAACACACACTGAAGCTTTCTTT
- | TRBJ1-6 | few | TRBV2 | CASISKWGVENSPLHF | TGTGCCAGCATTTCGAAGTGGGGGGTGGAGAATTCACCCCTCCACTTT
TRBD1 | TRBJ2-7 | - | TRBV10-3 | CAISERTGDEQYF | TGTGCCATCAGTGAGAGGACAGGGGACGAGCAGTACTTC
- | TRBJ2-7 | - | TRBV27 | CASSPHGVRAYEQYF | TGTGCCAGCAGTCCCCATGGCGTTCGGGCCTACGAGCAGTACTTC
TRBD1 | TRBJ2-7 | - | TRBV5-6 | CASSLYGTGVYEQYF | TGTGCCAGCAGCTTGTATGGGACAGGGGTCTACGAGCAGTACTTC
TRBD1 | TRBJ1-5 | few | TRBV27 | CASSWAGGQPQHF | TGTGCCAGCAGTTGGGCAGGGGGACAGCCCCAGCATTTT
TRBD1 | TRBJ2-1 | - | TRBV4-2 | CASSFRTGEGNEQFF | TGTGCCAGCAGCTTCCGGACAGGGGAAGGCAATGAGCAGTTCTTC
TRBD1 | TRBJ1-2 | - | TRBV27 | CASSLIKGAPGYTF | TGTGCCAGCAGTTTAATAAAGGGGGCGCCCGGCTACACCTTC
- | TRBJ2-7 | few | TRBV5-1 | CASSLGGGIEQYF | TGCGCCAGCAGCTTGGGCGGTGGAATAGAGCAGTACTTC
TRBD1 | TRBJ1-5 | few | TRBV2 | CASSDGQGYQPQHF | TGTGCCAGCAGTGACGGACAGGGGTATCAGCCCCAGCATTTT
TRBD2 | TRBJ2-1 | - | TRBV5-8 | CASSYLAGGFNEQFF | TGTGCCAGCAGCTATCTAGCGGGGGGGTTCAATGAGCAGTTCTTC
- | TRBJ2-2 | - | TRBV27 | CASSYTGELFF | TGTGCCAGCAGCTACACCGGGGAGCTGTTTTTT